Many counts were recorded for the clone carrying this T cell receptor beta chain. In TCRdb, the RT-PCR reads were re-called with MiXCR into one record per CDR3 protein. The table records fewer than 800,000 distinct CDR3 sequences, 12% to 15% of them present only once. V lost 6 bases, J lost 0 bases, and 9 bases lay in between. The CDR3 has 14 residues. Germline assignment: CDR1 SGHTA and CDR2 FQGNSA. This sequence was found in a female donor in good health, serving as a healthy control. This chain links TRBV7-2 with TRBJ2-1; D not resolved. Sequencing was carried out using memory CD4+ T cells from blood. The CDR3: CASSLLSSYNEQFF. The CDR3 DNA is TGTGCCAGCAGTTTATTAAGCTCCTACAATGAGCAGTTCTTC.